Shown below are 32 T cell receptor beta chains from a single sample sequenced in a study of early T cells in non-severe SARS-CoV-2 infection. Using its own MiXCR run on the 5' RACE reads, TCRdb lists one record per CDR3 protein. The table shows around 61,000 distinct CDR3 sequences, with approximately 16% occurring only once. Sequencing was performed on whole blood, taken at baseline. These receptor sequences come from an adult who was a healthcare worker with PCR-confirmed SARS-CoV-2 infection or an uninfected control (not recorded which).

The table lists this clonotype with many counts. CDR3 coding DNA: TGCGCCAGCAGCTTGGATGGGCGGATCAATGAGCAGTTCTTC. Its protein is CASSLDGRINEQFF. This sequence joins TRBV5-1 and TRBJ2-1; D unclear. The germline V and J ends were trimmed by 0 bases and 6 bases, with 10 bases remaining between them. Per germline, CDR1 SGHRS and CDR2 YFSETQ. This CDR3 region has 14 residues.

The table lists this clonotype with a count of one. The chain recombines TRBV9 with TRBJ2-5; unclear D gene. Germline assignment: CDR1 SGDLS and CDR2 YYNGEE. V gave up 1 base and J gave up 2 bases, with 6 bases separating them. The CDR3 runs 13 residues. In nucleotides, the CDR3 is TGTGCCAGCAGCGTATCTGGACAAGAGACCCAGTACTTC. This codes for CASSVSGQETQYF.

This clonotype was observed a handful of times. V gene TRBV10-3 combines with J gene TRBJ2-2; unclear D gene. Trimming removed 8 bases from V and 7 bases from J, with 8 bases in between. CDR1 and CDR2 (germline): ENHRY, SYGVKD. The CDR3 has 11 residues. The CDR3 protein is CAIQAFGELFF. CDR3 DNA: TGTGCCATCCAAGCTTTCGGGGAGCTGTTTTTT.

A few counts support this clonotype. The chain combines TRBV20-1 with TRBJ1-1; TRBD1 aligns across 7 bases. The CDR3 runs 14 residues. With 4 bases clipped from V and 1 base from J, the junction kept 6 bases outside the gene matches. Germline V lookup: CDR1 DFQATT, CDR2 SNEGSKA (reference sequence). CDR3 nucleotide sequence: TGCAGTGCTATACGTCGACAGGGGAACACTGAAGCTTTCTTT. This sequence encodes CSAIRRQGNTEAFF.

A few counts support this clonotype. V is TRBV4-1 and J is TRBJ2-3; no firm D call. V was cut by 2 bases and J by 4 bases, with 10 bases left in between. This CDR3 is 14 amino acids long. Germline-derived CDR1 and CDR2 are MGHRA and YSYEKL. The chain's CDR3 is CASSQSITPDTQYF. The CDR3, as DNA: TGCGCCAGCAGCCAAAGCATAACGCCAGATACGCAGTATTTT.

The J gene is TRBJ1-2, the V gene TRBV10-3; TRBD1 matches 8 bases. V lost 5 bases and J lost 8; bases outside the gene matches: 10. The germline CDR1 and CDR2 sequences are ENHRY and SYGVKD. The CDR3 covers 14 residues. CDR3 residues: CAISQRDRKGGYTF. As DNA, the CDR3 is TGTGCCATCAGTCAGAGGGACAGGAAAGGAGGCTACACCTTC.

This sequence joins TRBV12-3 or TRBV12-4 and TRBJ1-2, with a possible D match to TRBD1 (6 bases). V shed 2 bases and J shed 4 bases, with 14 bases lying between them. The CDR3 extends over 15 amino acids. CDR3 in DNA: TGTGCCAGCAGTTTACCCGCACAGGGAACCTATGGCTACACCTTC. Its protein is CASSLPAQGTYGYTF.

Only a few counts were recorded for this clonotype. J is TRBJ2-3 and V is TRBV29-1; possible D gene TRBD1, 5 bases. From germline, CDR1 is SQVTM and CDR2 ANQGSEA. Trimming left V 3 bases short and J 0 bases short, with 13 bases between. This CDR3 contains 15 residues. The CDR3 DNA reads TGCAGCGTTGAGGGGCCGGGCTTTAGCACAGATACGCAGTATTTT. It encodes CSVEGPGFSTDTQYF.

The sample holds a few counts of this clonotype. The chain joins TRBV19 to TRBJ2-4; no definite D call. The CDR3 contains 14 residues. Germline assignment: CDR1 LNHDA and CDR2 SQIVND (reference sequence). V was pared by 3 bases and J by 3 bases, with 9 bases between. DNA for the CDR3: TGTGCCAGTAGTATCTGGCTAGGCAAAAACATTCAGTACTTC. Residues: CASSIWLGKNIQYF.

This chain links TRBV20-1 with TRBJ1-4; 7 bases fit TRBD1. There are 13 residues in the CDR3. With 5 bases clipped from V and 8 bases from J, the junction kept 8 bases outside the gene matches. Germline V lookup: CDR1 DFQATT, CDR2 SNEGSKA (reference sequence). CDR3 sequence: CSAAEGAREKLFF. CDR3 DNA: TGCAGTGCTGCAGAGGGGGCGCGGGAAAAACTGTTTTTT.

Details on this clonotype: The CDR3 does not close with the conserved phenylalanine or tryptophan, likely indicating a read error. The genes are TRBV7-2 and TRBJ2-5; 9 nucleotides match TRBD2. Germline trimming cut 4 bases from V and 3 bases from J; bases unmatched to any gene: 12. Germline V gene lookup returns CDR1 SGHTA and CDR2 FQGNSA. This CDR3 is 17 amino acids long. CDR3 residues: CASSSPGVAGVEETQYS. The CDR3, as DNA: TGTGCCAGCAGCTCGCCTGGGGTAGCGGGGGTGGAAGAGACCCAGTACTCC.

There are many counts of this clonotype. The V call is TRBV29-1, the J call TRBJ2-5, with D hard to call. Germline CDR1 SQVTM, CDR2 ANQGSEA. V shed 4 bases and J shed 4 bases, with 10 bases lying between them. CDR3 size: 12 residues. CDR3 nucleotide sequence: TGCAGCGTTGTGGCAGCAAGAGAGACCCAGTACTTC. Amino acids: CSVVAARETQYF.

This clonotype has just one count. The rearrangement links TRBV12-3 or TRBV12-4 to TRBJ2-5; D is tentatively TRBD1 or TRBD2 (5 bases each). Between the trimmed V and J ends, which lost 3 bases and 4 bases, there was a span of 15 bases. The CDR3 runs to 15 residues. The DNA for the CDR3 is TGTGCCAGCAGTTTGGGGCAGGGACCCCTAGAGACCCAGTACTTC. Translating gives CASSLGQGPLETQYF.

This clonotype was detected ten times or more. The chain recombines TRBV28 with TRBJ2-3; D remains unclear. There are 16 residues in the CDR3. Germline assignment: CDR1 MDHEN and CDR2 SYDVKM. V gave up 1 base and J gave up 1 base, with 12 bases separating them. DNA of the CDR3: TGTGCCAGCAGTTTATTTTTTTGGCAGCGCACAGATACGCAGTATTTT. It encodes CASSLFFWQRTDTQYF.

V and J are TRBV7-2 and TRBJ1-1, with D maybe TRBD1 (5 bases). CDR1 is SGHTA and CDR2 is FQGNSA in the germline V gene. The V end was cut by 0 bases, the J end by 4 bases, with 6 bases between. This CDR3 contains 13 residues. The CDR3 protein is CASSLAGATEAFF. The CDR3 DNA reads TGTGCCAGCAGCTTAGCAGGGGCCACTGAAGCTTTCTTT. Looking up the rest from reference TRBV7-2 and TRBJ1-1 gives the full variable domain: GAGVSQSPSNKVTEKGKDVELRCDPISGHTALYWYRQSLGQGLEFLIYFQGNSAPDKSGLPSDRFSAERTGGSVSTLTIQRTQQEDSAVYLCASSLAGATEAFFGQGTRLTVV.

CDR3 region: CSAPLGVEQFF. The DNA of the CDR3 is TGCAGTGCTCCCCTGGGGGTTGAGCAGTTCTTC. The chain joins TRBV20-1 to TRBJ2-1; D could derive from TRBD1 or TRBD2 (5 bases each). V was clipped by 5 bases and J by 9 bases, with 11 bases between them. Germline V gene data show CDR1 as DFQATT and CDR2 as SNEGSKA (reference sequence). The CDR3 length is 11 residues.

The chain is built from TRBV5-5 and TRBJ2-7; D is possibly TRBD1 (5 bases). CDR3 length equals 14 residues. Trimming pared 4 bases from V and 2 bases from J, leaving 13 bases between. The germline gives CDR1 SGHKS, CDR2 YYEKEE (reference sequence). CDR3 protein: CASSTRQQTYEQYF. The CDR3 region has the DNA TGTGCCAGCAGCACGAGACAGCAGACCTACGAGCAGTACTTC.

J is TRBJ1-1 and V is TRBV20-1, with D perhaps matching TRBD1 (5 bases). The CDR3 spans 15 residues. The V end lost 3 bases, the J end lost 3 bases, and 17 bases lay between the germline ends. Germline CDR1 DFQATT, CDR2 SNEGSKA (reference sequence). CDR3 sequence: CSASLPRVLDTEAFF. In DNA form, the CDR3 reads TGCAGTGCTAGTTTGCCCAGGGTCTTGGACACTGAAGCTTTCTTT.

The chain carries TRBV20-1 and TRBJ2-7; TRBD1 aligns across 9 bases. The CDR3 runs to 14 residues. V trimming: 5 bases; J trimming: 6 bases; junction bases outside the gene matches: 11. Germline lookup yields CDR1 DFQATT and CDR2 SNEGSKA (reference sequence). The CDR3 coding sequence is TGCAGTGCTGGGGATGGACAGGGGAATTTCGAGCAGTACTTC. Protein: CSAGDGQGNFEQYF.

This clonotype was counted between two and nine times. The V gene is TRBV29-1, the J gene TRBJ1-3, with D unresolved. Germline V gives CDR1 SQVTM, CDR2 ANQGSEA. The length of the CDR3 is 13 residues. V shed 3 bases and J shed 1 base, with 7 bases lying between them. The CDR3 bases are TGCAGCGTTGAGCGGCAATCTGGAAACACCATATATTTT. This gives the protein CSVERQSGNTIYF.

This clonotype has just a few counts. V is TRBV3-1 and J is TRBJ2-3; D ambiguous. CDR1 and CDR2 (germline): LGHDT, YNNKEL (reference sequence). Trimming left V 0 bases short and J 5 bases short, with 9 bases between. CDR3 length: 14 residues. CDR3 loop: CASSQDLSGDTQYF. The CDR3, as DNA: TGTGCCAGCAGCCAAGATCTTTCGGGAGATACGCAGTATTTT.

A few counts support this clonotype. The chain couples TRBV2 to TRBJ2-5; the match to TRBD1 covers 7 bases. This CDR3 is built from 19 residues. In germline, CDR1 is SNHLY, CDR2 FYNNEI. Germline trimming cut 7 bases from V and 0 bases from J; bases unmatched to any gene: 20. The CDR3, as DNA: TGTGCCAGCACCGATCTGATAGACAGGGCCGGAAAGTACCAAGAGACCCAGTACTTC. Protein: CASTDLIDRAGKYQETQYF.

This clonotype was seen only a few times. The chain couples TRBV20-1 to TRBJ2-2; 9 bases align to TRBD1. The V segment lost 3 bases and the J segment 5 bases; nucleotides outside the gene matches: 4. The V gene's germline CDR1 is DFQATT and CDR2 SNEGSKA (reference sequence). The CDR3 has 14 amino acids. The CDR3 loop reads CSASRQGVTGELFF. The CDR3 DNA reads TGCAGTGCTAGCCGACAGGGGGTAACCGGGGAGCTGTTTTTT.

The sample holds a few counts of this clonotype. The CDR3 here is CASSPSSTASSSYEQYF. The DNA of the CDR3 is TGTGCCAGCAGTCCATCCTCGACAGCCTCCAGCTCCTACGAGCAGTACTTC. The chain uses TRBV27 and TRBJ2-7; a possible D gene is TRBD1 (5 bases). Per the germline V gene, CDR1 is MNHEY and CDR2 is SMNVEV (reference sequence). CDR3 length: 17 amino acids. The V gene lost 5 bases and the J gene lost 0 bases, with 20 bases spanning the gap.

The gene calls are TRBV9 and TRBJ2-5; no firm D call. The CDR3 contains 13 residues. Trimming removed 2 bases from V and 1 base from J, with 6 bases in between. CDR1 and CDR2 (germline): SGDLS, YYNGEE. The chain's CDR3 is CASSVGVQETQYF. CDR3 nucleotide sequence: TGTGCCAGCAGCGTTGGGGTCCAAGAGACCCAGTACTTC.

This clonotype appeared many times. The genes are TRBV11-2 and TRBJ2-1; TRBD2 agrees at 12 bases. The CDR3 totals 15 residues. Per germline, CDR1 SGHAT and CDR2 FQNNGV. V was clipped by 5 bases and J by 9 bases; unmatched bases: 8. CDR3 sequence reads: CASSPRTSGDSEQFF. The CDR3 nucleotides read TGTGCCAGCAGCCCACGGACTAGCGGGGATAGTGAGCAGTTCTTC.

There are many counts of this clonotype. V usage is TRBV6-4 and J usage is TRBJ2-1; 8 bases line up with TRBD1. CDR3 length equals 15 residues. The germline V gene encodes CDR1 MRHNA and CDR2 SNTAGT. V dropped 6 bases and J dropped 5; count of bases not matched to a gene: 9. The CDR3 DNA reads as TGTGCCAGCAGCCTAGACAGGGGCCCTAACAATGAGCAGTTCTTC. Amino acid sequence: CASSLDRGPNNEQFF.

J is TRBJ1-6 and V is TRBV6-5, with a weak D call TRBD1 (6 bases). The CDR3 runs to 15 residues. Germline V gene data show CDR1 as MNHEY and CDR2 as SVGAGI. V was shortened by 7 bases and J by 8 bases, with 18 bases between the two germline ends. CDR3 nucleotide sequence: TGTGCCAGCAATCCCCGGAGGACAGTAGATTCACCCCTCCACTTT. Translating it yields CASNPRRTVDSPLHF.

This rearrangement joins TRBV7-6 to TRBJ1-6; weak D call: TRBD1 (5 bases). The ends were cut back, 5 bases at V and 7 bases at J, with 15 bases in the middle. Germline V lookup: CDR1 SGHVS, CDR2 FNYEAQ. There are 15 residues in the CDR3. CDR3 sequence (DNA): TGTGCCAGCAGCCCCCTCGGGACCGAGAATTCACCCCTCCACTTT. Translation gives CASSPLGTENSPLHF.

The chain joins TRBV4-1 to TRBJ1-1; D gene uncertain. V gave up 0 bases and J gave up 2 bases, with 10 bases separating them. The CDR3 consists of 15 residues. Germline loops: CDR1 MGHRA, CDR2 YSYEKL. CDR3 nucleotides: TGCGCCAGCAGCCAAGATCCACAGATTAACACTGAAGCTTTCTTT. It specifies CASSQDPQINTEAFF.

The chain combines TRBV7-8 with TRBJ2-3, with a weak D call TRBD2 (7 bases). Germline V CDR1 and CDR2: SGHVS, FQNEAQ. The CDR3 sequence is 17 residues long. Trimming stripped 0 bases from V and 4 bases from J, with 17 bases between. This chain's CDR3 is CASSLAGGGPRSDTQYF. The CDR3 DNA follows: TGTGCCAGCAGCTTAGCTGGGGGGGGGCCTCGGTCAGATACGCAGTATTTT.

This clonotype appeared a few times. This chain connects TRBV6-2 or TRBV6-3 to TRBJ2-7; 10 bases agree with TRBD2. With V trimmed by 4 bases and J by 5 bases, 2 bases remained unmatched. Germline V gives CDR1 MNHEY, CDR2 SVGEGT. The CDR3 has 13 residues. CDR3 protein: CASSSGLANEQYF. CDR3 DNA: TGTGCCAGCAGTTCGGGACTAGCGAACGAGCAGTACTTC.